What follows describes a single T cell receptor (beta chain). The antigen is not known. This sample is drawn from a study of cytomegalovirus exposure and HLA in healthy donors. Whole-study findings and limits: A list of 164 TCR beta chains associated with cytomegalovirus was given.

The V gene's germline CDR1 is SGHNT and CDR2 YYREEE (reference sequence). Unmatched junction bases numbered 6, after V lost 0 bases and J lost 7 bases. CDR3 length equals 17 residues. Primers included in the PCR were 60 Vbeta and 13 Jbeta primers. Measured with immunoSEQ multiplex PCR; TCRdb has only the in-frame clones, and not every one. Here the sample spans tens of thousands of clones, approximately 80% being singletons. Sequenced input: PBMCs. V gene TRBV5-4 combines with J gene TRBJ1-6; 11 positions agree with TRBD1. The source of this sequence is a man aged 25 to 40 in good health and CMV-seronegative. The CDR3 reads CASSLDGTGGINSPLHF. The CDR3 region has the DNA TGTGCCAGCAGCTTGGATGGGACAGGGGGAATCAATTCACCCCTCCACTTT. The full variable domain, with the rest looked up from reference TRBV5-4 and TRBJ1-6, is ETGVTQSPTHLIKTRGQQVTLRCSSQSGHNTVSWYQQALGQGPQFIFQYYREEENGRGNFPPRFSGLQFPNYSSELNVNALELDDSALYLCASSLDGTGGINSPLHFGNGTRLTVT.